This is a list of T cell receptor beta chains from one sample in a study of PD-L1 blockade in urothelial cancer. Generated by immunoSEQ multiplex PCR, the TCRdb table keeps only in-frame clones and is missing some. The top ten hold 2% to 2.5% of the sample, which has 95,000 or so clones, around 86% seen once. Sequenced here: PBMCs, sampled around atezolizumab (anti-PD-L1) treatment. These receptors came from a man aged 55 to 69 with urothelial cancer. The CDR3 runs from the conserved cysteine through the conserved F or W. A D gene is named only where the DNA matches it firmly. Size is omitted from some rows. Given values are once, few, many or a class for expanded clones.

abundance: .; d_gene: TRBD2; v_gene: TRBV9; j_gene: TRBJ2-5; CDR3nt: TGTGCCAGCAGCGTAGGGACTAGCGGGGGGGAAGAGACCCAGTACTTC; CDR3aa: CASSVGTSGGEETQYF
abundance: .; d_gene: TRBD2; v_gene: TRBV9; j_gene: TRBJ2-7; CDR3nt: TGTGCCAGCAGCGTCGGGGGGGTCGACGAGCAGTACTTC; CDR3aa: CASSVGGVDEQYF
abundance: .; d_gene: .; v_gene: TRBV7-8; j_gene: TRBJ1-2; CDR3nt: TGTGCCAGCAGCTTCCGGGACATTCGAGGCTACACCTTC; CDR3aa: CASSFRDIRGYTF
abundance: once; d_gene: TRBD2; v_gene: TRBV28; j_gene: TRBJ2-1; CDR3nt: TGTGCCAGCAGTTCGCCAATTACTAGCGGGGGCTACAATGAGCAGTTCTTC; CDR3aa: CASSSPITSGGYNEQFF
abundance: .; d_gene: .; v_gene: TRBV7-9; j_gene: TRBJ1-1; CDR3nt: TGTGCCAGCAGCTTACGGACAGTAACTGAAGCTTTCTTT; CDR3aa: CASSLRTVTEAFF
abundance: .; d_gene: .; v_gene: TRBV9; j_gene: TRBJ1-1; CDR3nt: TGTGCCAGCAGCGTCGTTCCAGAGGGCCCTGAAGCTTTCTTT; CDR3aa: CASSVVPEGPEAFF
abundance: .; d_gene: .; v_gene: TRBV5-1; j_gene: TRBJ1-2; CDR3nt: TGCGCCAGCAGCTTGGCCCCGGGACAACTTAACTATGGCTACACCTTC; CDR3aa: CASSLAPGQLNYGYTF
abundance: .; d_gene: TRBD2; v_gene: TRBV30; j_gene: TRBJ2-2; CDR3nt: TGTGCCTGGGTTAGCGGGATAGGGACCGGGGAGCTGTTTTTT; CDR3aa: CAWVSGIGTGELFF
abundance: few; d_gene: TRBD2; v_gene: TRBV5-1; j_gene: TRBJ2-7; CDR3nt: TGCGCCAGCAGCTTGAGCTCCGGGACTAACGGGGAGCAGTACTTC; CDR3aa: CASSLSSGTNGEQYF
abundance: .; d_gene: TRBD1; v_gene: TRBV4-2; j_gene: TRBJ2-7; CDR3nt: TGTGCCAGCAGTCCAGGACAGGGGAACTACGAGCAGTACTTC; CDR3aa: CASSPGQGNYEQYF
abundance: once; d_gene: .; v_gene: TRBV4-1; j_gene: TRBJ2-3; CDR3nt: TGCGCCAGCAGCCAAGAAGGGGGCCTAGCGGGCAACACAGATACGCAGTATTTT; CDR3aa: CASSQEGGLAGNTDTQYF
abundance: large; d_gene: TRBD1; v_gene: TRBV5-6; j_gene: TRBJ1-2; CDR3nt: TGTGCCAGCATTGGGTTTTCTGGACAGGCAAATGGCTACACCTTC; CDR3aa: CASIGFSGQANGYTF
abundance: .; d_gene: .; v_gene: TRBV5-1; j_gene: TRBJ1-4; CDR3nt: TGCGCCAGCACCTATGGGGGCAGGGTGGCTGAAAAACTGTTTTTT; CDR3aa: CASTYGGRVAEKLFF
abundance: .; d_gene: .; v_gene: TRBV9; j_gene: TRBJ1-5; CDR3nt: TGTGCCAGCAGCGTAGGGGACTCCAGCAATCAGCCCCAGCATTTT; CDR3aa: CASSVGDSSNQPQHF
abundance: .; d_gene: TRBD2; v_gene: TRBV11-3; j_gene: TRBJ2-3; CDR3nt: TGTGCCAGCAGCTGGACTAGCGGAGATACGCAGTATTTT; CDR3aa: CASSWTSGDTQYF
abundance: once; d_gene: TRBD1; v_gene: TRBV28; j_gene: TRBJ2-7; CDR3nt: TGTGCCAGCAGTGAGGGGACAGGGGTCCACGAGCAGTACTTC; CDR3aa: CASSEGTGVHEQYF
abundance: .; d_gene: .; v_gene: TRBV28; j_gene: TRBJ2-2; CDR3nt: TGTGCCAGCAGTCGGGTTCTTTGGGAGCTGTTTTTT; CDR3aa: CASSRVLWELFF
abundance: .; d_gene: TRBD1; v_gene: TRBV13; j_gene: TRBJ2-5; CDR3nt: TGTGCCAGCAGCTTAGGGACAGGGTTTGGTGAGACCCAGTACTTC; CDR3aa: CASSLGTGFGETQYF
abundance: .; d_gene: TRBD2; v_gene: TRBV5-4; j_gene: TRBJ2-3; CDR3nt: TGTGCCAGCAGCTCACGGGGGGGTAGCGCAGATACGCAGTATTTT; CDR3aa: CASSSRGGSADTQYF
abundance: .; d_gene: TRBD2; v_gene: TRBV19; j_gene: TRBJ2-1; CDR3nt: TGTGCCAGTAGTAAAAGGCTAGCGGGGTTAGATGAGCAGTTCTTC; CDR3aa: CASSKRLAGLDEQFF
abundance: .; d_gene: .; v_gene: TRBV5-1; j_gene: TRBJ2-5; CDR3nt: TGCGCCAGCACTGAATTCCCGGGTCTTCAAGAGACCCAGTACTTC; CDR3aa: CASTEFPGLQETQYF
abundance: .; d_gene: .; v_gene: TRBV4-1; j_gene: TRBJ1-6; CDR3nt: TGCGCCAGCACCTCGGGGGGACCCCTCCACTTT; CDR3aa: CASTSGGPLHF
abundance: .; d_gene: TRBD1; v_gene: TRBV28; j_gene: TRBJ1-5; CDR3nt: TGTGCCAGCAGTTTACCCCCCGACAGGGGGGGAAGAAATCAGCCCCAGCATTTT; CDR3aa: CASSLPPDRGGRNQPQHF
abundance: .; d_gene: .; v_gene: TRBV29-1; j_gene: TRBJ1-5; CDR3nt: TGCAGCGTGAGGCGGGATAGCAATCAGCCCCAGCATTTT; CDR3aa: CSVRRDSNQPQHF
abundance: .; d_gene: TRBD2; v_gene: TRBV6-5; j_gene: TRBJ2-7; CDR3nt: TGTGCCAGCAGTTACTCGGGGAGCGGCGGGGGCTACGAGCAGTACTTC; CDR3aa: CASSYSGSGGGYEQYF
abundance: .; d_gene: TRBD2; v_gene: TRBV6-5; j_gene: TRBJ2-2; CDR3nt: TGTGCCAGCAGTTACGAGGCGGGAGGCACCGGGGAGCTGTTTTTT; CDR3aa: CASSYEAGGTGELFF
abundance: .; d_gene: TRBD1; v_gene: TRBV6-5; j_gene: TRBJ1-1; CDR3nt: TGTGCCAGCAGTTACCCCCCGACAGGGGGCGGCACTGAAGCTTTCTTT; CDR3aa: CASSYPPTGGGTEAFF
abundance: .; d_gene: TRBD2; v_gene: TRBV4-2; j_gene: TRBJ2-1; CDR3nt: TGTGCCAGCAGCCAAGATCTAGCTAGCGGGGAGCTACATACGTTCTTC; CDR3aa: CASSQDLASGELHTFF
abundance: .; d_gene: TRBD2; v_gene: TRBV5-3; j_gene: TRBJ2-6; CDR3nt: TGTGCCAGAAGCTCAAGTAGCGGGCGGCTCTCTGGGGCCAACGTCCTGACTTTC; CDR3aa: CARSSSSGRLSGANVLTF
abundance: .; d_gene: TRBD1; v_gene: TRBV5-4; j_gene: TRBJ1-2; CDR3nt: TGTGCCAGCAGCCCCGGGACAGGGGCTCCAGCTAACTATGGCTACACCTTC; CDR3aa: CASSPGTGAPANYGYTF
abundance: .; d_gene: TRBD1; v_gene: TRBV11-1; j_gene: TRBJ2-7; CDR3nt: TGTGCCAGCAGCTCTCCCGGGACAGACGGCTCCTACGAGCAGTACTTC; CDR3aa: CASSSPGTDGSYEQYF
abundance: few; d_gene: .; v_gene: TRBV28; j_gene: TRBJ1-2; CDR3nt: TGTGCCAGCTGGAGGAGCGGGTCAATCGGGAACTATGGCTACACCTTC; CDR3aa: CASWRSGSIGNYGYTF
abundance: few; d_gene: .; v_gene: TRBV25-1; j_gene: TRBJ1-5; CDR3nt: TGTGCCAGCAGTGGGAGGTATAGCAATCAGCCCCAGCATTTT; CDR3aa: CASSGRYSNQPQHF
abundance: .; d_gene: TRBD1; v_gene: TRBV19; j_gene: TRBJ2-3; CDR3nt: TGTGCCAGTAGTATAGCCCGGACAGGGGGCTTGACAGATACGCAGTATTTT; CDR3aa: CASSIARTGGLTDTQYF
abundance: .; d_gene: .; v_gene: TRBV4-1; j_gene: TRBJ2-6; CDR3nt: TGCGCCAGCAGCCGTTATCAAAGCGGAGGGGGGGCCTCCGGGGCCAACGTCCTGACTTTC; CDR3aa: CASSRYQSGGGASGANVLTF
abundance: .; d_gene: TRBD1; v_gene: TRBV2; j_gene: TRBJ2-2; CDR3nt: TGTGCCAGCTCCAGGACAGGGGATTCCGGGGAGCTGTTTTTT; CDR3aa: CASSRTGDSGELFF
abundance: few; d_gene: .; v_gene: TRBV7-2; j_gene: TRBJ2-5; CDR3nt: TGTGCCAGCAGTATGGGTACTAGAACAGAGACCCAGTACTTC; CDR3aa: CASSMGTRTETQYF
abundance: .; d_gene: TRBD1; v_gene: TRBV11-3; j_gene: TRBJ2-7; CDR3nt: TGTGCCAGCAGCAATACAAGGGACAGTTACTACGAGCAGTACTTC; CDR3aa: CASSNTRDSYYEQYF
abundance: .; d_gene: .; v_gene: TRBV5-1; j_gene: TRBJ2-4; CDR3nt: TGCGCCAGCAGCGTACCCGACAGCCAAAACATTCAGTACTTC; CDR3aa: CASSVPDSQNIQYF
abundance: .; d_gene: TRBD2; v_gene: TRBV10-1; j_gene: TRBJ2-1; CDR3nt: TGCGCCAGCAGTTACGGACTAGCGGGAGAGAATGAGCAGTTCTTC; CDR3aa: CASSYGLAGENEQFF
abundance: .; d_gene: TRBD1; v_gene: TRBV4-2; j_gene: TRBJ2-7; CDR3nt: TGTGCCAGCAGCCCCGGGACAGGGGAGATCTACGAGCAGTACTTC; CDR3aa: CASSPGTGEIYEQYF
abundance: .; d_gene: .; v_gene: TRBV5-1; j_gene: TRBJ1-4; CDR3nt: TGCGCCAGCAGCTTGGCGGGAGTGAATGAAAAACTGTTTTTT; CDR3aa: CASSLAGVNEKLFF
abundance: .; d_gene: TRBD2; v_gene: TRBV28; j_gene: TRBJ2-5; CDR3nt: TGTGCCAGCAGCCGGACCGGGACTAGACAAGAGACCCAGTACTTC; CDR3aa: CASSRTGTRQETQYF
abundance: .; d_gene: TRBD1; v_gene: TRBV30; j_gene: TRBJ2-1; CDR3nt: TGTGCCTGGAGCGCACAGGGGGCGCATGAGCAGTTCTTC; CDR3aa: CAWSAQGAHEQFF
abundance: .; d_gene: TRBD1; v_gene: TRBV5-1; j_gene: TRBJ2-1; CDR3nt: TGCGCCAGCAGCAAAGGACAGGGGTCCTACAATGAGCAGTTCTTC; CDR3aa: CASSKGQGSYNEQFF
abundance: .; d_gene: TRBD1; v_gene: TRBV9; j_gene: TRBJ1-3; CDR3nt: TGTGCCAGCAGCTCGAGAAGACAGGGGACGTCTGGAAACACCATATATTTT; CDR3aa: CASSSRRQGTSGNTIYF
abundance: .; d_gene: TRBD1; v_gene: TRBV5-4; j_gene: TRBJ1-2; CDR3nt: TGTGCCAGCAGCTCAGGGGGCGGGTATGGCTACACCTTC; CDR3aa: CASSSGGGYGYTF
abundance: .; d_gene: TRBD1; v_gene: TRBV10-1; j_gene: TRBJ1-4; CDR3nt: TGCGCCAACATCCGAGGTCAGGGGGCCGGGGTTGAAAAACTGTTTTTT; CDR3aa: CANIRGQGAGVEKLFF
abundance: .; d_gene: TRBD1; v_gene: TRBV27; j_gene: TRBJ2-2; CDR3nt: TGTGCCAGCACCAAAGACAGGGTGAACACCGGGGAGCTGTTTTTT; CDR3aa: CASTKDRVNTGELFF
abundance: .; d_gene: .; v_gene: TRBV7-6; j_gene: TRBJ2-7; CDR3nt: TGTGCCAGCAGCTTAGGGGTTGCAGGCCCCTACGAGCAGTACTTC; CDR3aa: CASSLGVAGPYEQYF
abundance: .; d_gene: TRBD1; v_gene: TRBV27; j_gene: TRBJ1-2; CDR3nt: TGTGCCAGCAGTTATCGCACAGGGGATGGCTACACCTTC; CDR3aa: CASSYRTGDGYTF
abundance: .; d_gene: .; v_gene: TRBV28; j_gene: TRBJ1-5; CDR3nt: TGTGCCAGCCTGGGGTGGGGCGTTTATCAGCCCCAGCATTTT; CDR3aa: CASLGWGVYQPQHF
abundance: .; d_gene: TRBD2; v_gene: TRBV7-8; j_gene: TRBJ2-2; CDR3nt: TGTGCCAGCACCGTTGGGATAGCGGGAGCGGAGACCGGGGAGCTGTTTTTT; CDR3aa: CASTVGIAGAETGELFF
abundance: .; d_gene: .; v_gene: TRBV5-6; j_gene: TRBJ1-5; CDR3nt: TGTGCCAGCAGCTTGCGGGATCAGCCCCAGCATTTT; CDR3aa: CASSLRDQPQHF
abundance: once; d_gene: TRBD2; v_gene: TRBV7-8; j_gene: TRBJ2-1; CDR3nt: TGTGCCAGCCGCTGGGGGACTAGCAAAGTCTTC; CDR3aa: CASRWGTSKVF
abundance: .; d_gene: .; v_gene: TRBV15; j_gene: TRBJ1-1; CDR3nt: TGTGCCACCAGCAGATCGGCCCACAGGATTGCGTCTGAAGCTTTCTTT; CDR3aa: CATSRSAHRIASEAFF
abundance: .; d_gene: .; v_gene: TRBV28; j_gene: TRBJ1-2; CDR3nt: TGTGCCAGCAGTACAGGGCCCACTAACTATGGCTACACCTTC; CDR3aa: CASSTGPTNYGYTF